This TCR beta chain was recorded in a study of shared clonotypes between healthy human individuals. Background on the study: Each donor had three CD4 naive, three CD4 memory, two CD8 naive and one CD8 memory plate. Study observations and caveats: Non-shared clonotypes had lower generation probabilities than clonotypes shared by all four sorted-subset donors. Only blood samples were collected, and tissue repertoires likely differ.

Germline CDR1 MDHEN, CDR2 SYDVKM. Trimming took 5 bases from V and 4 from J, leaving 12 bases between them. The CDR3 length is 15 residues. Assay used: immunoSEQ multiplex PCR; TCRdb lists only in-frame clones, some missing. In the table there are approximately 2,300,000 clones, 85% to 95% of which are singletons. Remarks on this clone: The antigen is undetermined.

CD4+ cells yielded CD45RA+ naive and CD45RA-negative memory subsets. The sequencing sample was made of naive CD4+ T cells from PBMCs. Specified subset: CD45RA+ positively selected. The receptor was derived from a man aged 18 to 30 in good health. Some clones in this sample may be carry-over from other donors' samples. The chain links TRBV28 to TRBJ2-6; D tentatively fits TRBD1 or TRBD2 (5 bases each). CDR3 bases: TGTGCCAGCAGTAGGTCTGGGGACGGGGCCAACGTCCTGACTTTC. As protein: CASSRSGDGANVLTF.